This T cell receptor (beta chain) was sequenced during a study of cytomegalovirus exposure and HLA in healthy donors. Study findings and constraints: Follow-up analysis found HLA locus-dependent TCR association rates, highest for DRB1 and lowest for HLA-C. Links to common viral pathogens appeared, in a later analysis, for several of the most significant clusters. Excluded were some V segments that proved indistinguishable, including TRBV6-2 and TRBV6-3. CMV serostatus was the only recorded immune exposure for donors.

V lost 3 bases to trimming and J lost 0 bases, with 8 bases between them. There are 14 residues in the CDR3. From germline, CDR1 is MNHEY and CDR2 SVGAGI. The PCR contained 60 Vbeta and 13 Jbeta primers. Using immunoSEQ multiplex PCR, the repertoire was profiled, and TCRdb retains in-frame clones only, with some absent. The table lists about 280,000 clones, about 87% of them singletons. Details on this clone: The antigen is not known. Other nucleotide sequences in the sample specify the same CDR3.

Sequenced: PBMCs. This TCR derives from a woman between 18 and 30 years old in good health and CMV-seronegative. This rearrangement joins TRBV6-5 to TRBJ1-1, with TRBD1 as a possible D gene (5 bases). CDR3 sequence (DNA): TGTGCCAGCAGTTATTCGGGGGTGAACACTGAAGCTTTCTTT. Protein: CASSYSGVNTEAFF.